The text below deals with one T cell receptor (beta chain). No antigen is known for it. The ends lost 4 bases at V and 2 bases at J; junction bases unmatched: 18. Germline CDR1 is SGHRS and CDR2 is YFSETQ. The length of the CDR3 is 18 residues. This record belongs to a study of cytomegalovirus exposure and HLA in healthy donors. Vbeta (60) and Jbeta (13) primers were used in the PCR. Only in-frame clones appear in the TCRdb table, and some are missing; sequencing was by immunoSEQ multiplex PCR. The top ten clones hold 4.1% of a sample with around 120,000 clones, more than 60% of them seen once. Study-wide results and caveats: Later work found most CMV-associated TCR beta chains apparently HLA-restricted. A later analysis by the authors found several of the most significant clusters apparently linked to common viral pathogens. Later analysis showed TCR association rates varying by HLA locus, highest for DRB1 and lowest for HLA-C.

The sample comprised PBMCs. This TCR derives from a woman between 40 and 55 years old in good health and CMV-seronegative. The chain has TRBV5-1 and TRBJ2-7, with TRBD1 identical over 7 bases. CDR3 residues: CASSKSVPAGQVPYEQYF. The CDR3 region has the DNA TGCGCCAGCAGCAAATCCGTTCCCGCAGGACAGGTACCCTACGAGCAGTACTTC.